The 15 T cell receptor beta chains in this list originate from one sample, sequenced in a study of memory CD4+ T cells and cytomegalovirus serostatus. Measured with immunoSEQ multiplex PCR; TCRdb has only the in-frame clones, and not every one. This sample has about 92,000 clones; about four fifths occur once, and the top ten carry 3.6%. The sort gate was single viable CD3+CD4+CD8-CD45RO+ cells for memory CD4+ T cells. Sequenced sample: memory CD4+ T cells from blood. These receptors were collected from an adult in good health and CMV-seropositive.

There are a few counts of this clone. CDR3: CASKGWETQYF. The CDR3 region has the DNA TGTGCCAGTAAAGGTTGGGAGACCCAGTACTTC. This chain uses TRBV2 with TRBJ2-5; D gene unclear. V was clipped by 9 bases and J by 5 bases, with 10 bases between them. The CDR3 loop spans 11 amino acids. Germline CDR1 and CDR2: SNHLY and FYNNEI.

This rearrangement joins TRBV5-4 to TRBJ2-6, with D possibly called TRBD1 or TRBD2 (5 bases each). This CDR3 is built from 13 residues. V was pared by 8 bases and J by 9 bases, with 15 bases between. Germline V lookup: CDR1 SGHNT, CDR2 YYREEE (reference sequence). The CDR3 here is CASRIGGVNVLTF. The CDR3, as DNA: TGTGCCAGTAGGATTGGGGGAGTCAACGTCCTGACTTTC.

This chain uses TRBV4-3 with TRBJ1-4; D is possibly TRBD1 (6 bases). Per the germline V gene, CDR1 is LGHNA and CDR2 is YSLEER. CDR3 length equals 14 residues. The V end lost 8 bases, the J end lost 3 bases, and 13 bases lay between the germline ends. The CDR3 spells CASRGGASNEKLFF. CDR3 DNA: TGCGCCAGCCGGGGGGGGGCCTCTAATGAAAAACTGTTTTTT.

This clone was detected only once. The chain recombines TRBV6-6 with TRBJ1-5; D remains ambiguous. The CDR3 spans 12 residues. CDR1 and CDR2 from the germline V gene are MNHNY and SVGAGI (reference sequence). The ends were cut back, 6 bases at V and 9 bases at J, with 12 bases in the middle. The DNA for the CDR3 is TGTGCCAGCAGCAACTCGGTTGGGCCCCAGCATTTT. Translation gives CASSNSVGPQHF.

This chain uses TRBV5-1 with TRBJ2-7; D is tentatively TRBD1 or TRBD2 (5 bases each). Germline V gives CDR1 SGHRS, CDR2 YFSETQ. There are 15 residues in the CDR3. The V gene lost 4 bases and the J gene lost 3 bases, with 17 bases spanning the gap. The CDR3 DNA reads TGCGCCAGCAGCCCGGGAAGGGGCCAGAGCTACGAGCAGTACTTC. Its translation: CASSPGRGQSYEQYF.

The rearrangement uses TRBV7-6 and TRBJ2-1, with 9 positions matching TRBD2. The CDR3 totals 14 residues. V trimming: 5 bases; J trimming: 6 bases; junction bases outside the gene matches: 5. The germline V gene has CDR1 SGHVS and CDR2 FNYEAQ. CDR3 bases: TGTGCCAGCAGCACGGGACTAGCTAGCAATGAGCAGTTCTTC. It is translated as CASSTGLASNEQFF.

This clone occurred once. For the CDR3, the DNA is TGCGCCAGCAGCTTAGGAGTGGGAGGGGCGGATACGCAGTATTTT. Translated, it gives CASSLGVGGADTQYF. This rearrangement joins TRBV5-1 to TRBJ2-3; 7 bases fit TRBD2. The CDR3 runs 15 residues. The V and J ends lost 2 bases and 6 bases, in that order; junction bases with no gene match: 9. Looked up from germline, CDR1 is SGHRS and CDR2 is YFSETQ.

The CDR3 reads CASSMGGQSGSHEQFF. CDR3 in DNA: TGTGCCAGTAGTATGGGTGGGCAATCGGGGTCCCATGAGCAGTTCTTC. V gene TRBV19 combines with J gene TRBJ2-1, with a tentative D call TRBD2 (5 bases). Between the trimmed V and J ends, which lost 3 bases and 8 bases, there was a span of 20 bases. The CDR3 runs 16 residues. In germline, CDR1 is LNHDA, CDR2 SQIVND (reference sequence). Looking up the rest from reference TRBV19 and TRBJ2-1 gives the full variable domain: DGGITQSPKYLFRKEGQNVTLSCEQNLNHDAMYWYRQDPGQGLRLIYYSQIVNDFQKGDIAEGYSVSREKKESFPLTVTSAQKNPTAFYLCASSMGGQSGSHEQFFGPGTRLTVL.

This rearrangement joins TRBV5-1 to TRBJ1-1; D may be TRBD1 (6 bases). V lost 4 bases and J 5 bases, leaving 18 bases between the germline ends. The germline V gene has CDR1 SGHRS and CDR2 YFSETQ. The CDR3 has 15 residues. CDR3 amino acids: CASSSGRGLETEAFF. As DNA, the CDR3 is TGCGCCAGCAGCAGCGGCAGGGGTTTGGAGACTGAAGCTTTCTTT. The complete variable domain, with remaining parts taken from reference TRBV5-1 and TRBJ1-1, reads KAGVTQTPRYLIKTRGQQVTLSCSPISGHRSVSWYQQTPGQGLQFLFEYFSETQRNKGNFPGRFSGRQFSNSRSEMNVSTLELGDSALYLCASSSGRGLETEAFFGQGTRLTVV.

The chain couples TRBV9 to TRBJ1-2; the match to TRBD1 covers 9 bases. V trimming: 3 bases; J trimming: 8 bases; junction bases outside the gene matches: 5. The CDR3 spans 13 residues. CDR1 is SGDLS and CDR2 is YYNGEE in the germline V gene. The CDR3 reads CASSAGTGRGYTF. DNA of the CDR3: TGTGCCAGCAGCGCCGGGACAGGGAGGGGCTACACCTTC.

This clone was detected only once. The V gene is TRBV18, the J gene TRBJ1-5, with unresolved D. This CDR3 region has 13 residues. CDR1 is KGHSH, CDR2 LQKENI, per germline. Trimming removed 3 bases at V and 5 bases at J, with 8 bases between. CDR3 sequence (DNA): TGTGCCAGCTCACCTCAGCCGGATCAGCCCCAGCATTTT. Translating it yields CASSPQPDQPQHF.

The chain has TRBV5-6 and TRBJ2-5; 7 bases agree with TRBD2. This CDR3 region has 15 residues. Germline assignment: CDR1 SGHDT and CDR2 YYEEEE. Trimming removed 0 bases from V and 7 bases from J; junction bases left unmatched: 9. The CDR3 region is CASSLVGGLQGTQYF. The CDR3 bases are TGTGCCAGCAGCTTGGTGGGAGGGCTCCAGGGGACCCAGTACTTC.

The chain recombines TRBV6-6 with TRBJ1-5; D not resolved. The CDR3 is made up of 13 amino acids. Between the trimmed V and J ends, which lost 6 bases and 5 bases, there was a span of 11 bases. Looked up from germline, CDR1 is MNHNY and CDR2 is SVGAGI (reference sequence). The CDR3 region is CASSPNADQPQHF. CDR3 in DNA: TGTGCCAGCAGCCCGAACGCGGATCAGCCCCAGCATTTT.

This clone was observed a few times. CDR3 DNA sequence: TGTGCCAGCAGGACGAGTGGGGAGAATACGCAGTATTTT. Translation gives CASRTSGENTQYF. This rearrangement joins TRBV6-6 to TRBJ2-3, with D maybe TRBD2 (5 bases). V dropped 6 bases and J dropped 7 bases, with 14 bases sitting between them. CDR3 size: 13 residues. Per the germline V gene, CDR1 is MNHNY and CDR2 is SVGAGI (reference sequence).

This clone was seen more than once but under ten times. The chain employs TRBV28 and TRBJ2-3; weak D call: TRBD2 (6 bases). Germline V gives CDR1 MDHEN, CDR2 SYDVKM. With 6 bases removed from V and 8 bases from J, the gap between germline ends came to 18 bases. The CDR3 has 14 amino acids. The CDR3 is CASRGLQRSVTQYF. For the CDR3, the DNA is TGTGCCAGCAGGGGACTCCAAAGGTCCGTTACGCAGTATTTT.